Shown below are 8 T cell receptor beta chains from a single sample sequenced in a study of CD8+CD57+ T cells in acquired aplastic anemia. Using genomic DNA as the template, TCR beta VDJ and CDR3 profiling was carried out. TCRdb re-derived calls from the reads in MiXCR, one entry per CDR3 protein. The sample lists hundreds of thousands of distinct CDR3 sequences; about two thirds were seen once. Sequenced sample: sorted CD4+, CD8+, or CD8+CD57+ T cells (not recorded which) from PBMCs. Source of these receptors: a human donor in good health, serving as a control.

J is TRBJ1-1 and V is TRBV15; D possibly corresponds to TRBD1 (5 bases). The CDR3 runs to 14 residues. Trimming pared 10 bases from V and 7 bases from J, leaving 22 bases between. Germline V lookup: CDR1 LNHNV, CDR2 YYDKDF (reference sequence). As DNA, the CDR3 is TGTGCCAGCAGTTTAGACGGAGAGGGGCTTGAAGCTTTCTTT. Amino acids: CASSLDGEGLEAFF.

In the case of this clonotype: This CDR3 is missing its conserved last phenylalanine or tryptophan, likely due to a read error. The limits of the CDR3 on the DNA are not certain, so only TCRdb's listed CDR3 is given. CDR3 residues: CASVQEETKYV. The J gene is TRBJ2-5, the V gene TRBV7-2. With termini counted, the CDR3 has 11 amino acids. CDR1 is SGHTA and CDR2 is FQGNSA in the germline V gene.

This clonotype has just a few counts. A single base separates this from a much larger clone, so it may be a read error. The chain combines TRBV7-8 with TRBJ2-1; tentatively, D is TRBD2 (5 bases). The CDR3 sequence is 12 residues long. The V gene lost 3 bases and the J gene lost 10 bases, with 10 bases spanning the gap. Germline V gene data show CDR1 as SGHVS and CDR2 as FQNEAQ. The CDR3 region is CASSLVGREQFF. DNA for the CDR3: TGTGCCAGCAGCTTGGTGGGGAGAGAGCAGTTCTTC.

The chain joins TRBV7-9 to TRBJ1-2; 7 bases map to TRBD1. V was pared by 4 bases and J by 14 bases, with 13 bases of the junction left unmatched. CDR3 length equals 13 residues. CDR1 is SEHNR and CDR2 is FQNEAQ in the germline V gene (reference sequence). As DNA, the CDR3 is TGTGCCAGCAGCTCCGTCAGCCGGACAGGACAAACCTTC. This gives the protein CASSSVSRTGQTF.

This clonotype was seen repeatedly, ten times or more. V usage is TRBV7-2 and J usage is TRBJ1-5; tentatively, D is TRBD1 (5 bases). Germline CDR1 and CDR2: SGHTA and FQGNSA. The CDR3 consists of 15 residues. Trimming took 3 bases from V and 1 from J, leaving 10 bases between them. The CDR3 loop reads CASSFGGRSNQPQHF. CDR3 nucleotides: TGTGCCAGCAGCTTCGGGGGAAGGAGCAATCAGCCCCAGCATTTT.

V and J are TRBV7-2 and TRBJ2-5, with D uncertain. Trimming removed 5 bases from V and 11 bases from J, with 18 bases in between. The CDR3 has 13 amino acids. CDR1 SGHTA and CDR2 FQGNSA come from the germline V gene. Here the CDR3 reads CASSKVIPTTQYF. The CDR3 bases are TGTGCCAGCAGCAAAGTGATCCCCACAACTCAGTACTTC.

As for this clonotype: Being one base from a much bigger clone, this may be a read error. The chain couples TRBV19 to TRBJ2-7; no definite D call. Looked up from germline, CDR1 is LNHDA and CDR2 is SQIVND (reference sequence). CDR3 length equals 14 residues. The CDR3 DNA reads as TGTGCCGGTAGTATACGAATGGATAGACACGAGCAGTGCTTC. It translates to CAGSIRMDRHEQCF.

Turning to this clonotype: A much larger clonotype is one base distant, so this may be a read error. The chain has TRBV30 and TRBJ1-3; D unresolved. The CDR3 is 13 residues long. Per the germline V gene, CDR1 is GTSNPN and CDR2 is SVGIG (reference sequence). CDR3 sequence: CAWTPTLGNAIYF. DNA for the CDR3: TGTGCCTGGACTCCAACGCTTGGAAACGCCATATATTTT.